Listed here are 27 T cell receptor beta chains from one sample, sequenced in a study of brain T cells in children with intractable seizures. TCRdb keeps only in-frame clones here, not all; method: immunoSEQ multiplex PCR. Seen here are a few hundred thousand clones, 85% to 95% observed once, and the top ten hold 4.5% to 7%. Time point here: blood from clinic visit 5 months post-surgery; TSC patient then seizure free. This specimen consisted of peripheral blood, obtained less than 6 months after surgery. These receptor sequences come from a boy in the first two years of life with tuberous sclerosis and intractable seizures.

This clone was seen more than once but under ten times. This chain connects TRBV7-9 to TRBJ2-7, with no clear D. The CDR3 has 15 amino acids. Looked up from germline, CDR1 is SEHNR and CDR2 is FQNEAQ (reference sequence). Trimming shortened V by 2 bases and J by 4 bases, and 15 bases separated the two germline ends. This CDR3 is CASSLMEVGYYEQYF. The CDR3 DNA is TGTGCCAGCAGCTTAATGGAAGTTGGCTATTACGAGCAGTACTTC.

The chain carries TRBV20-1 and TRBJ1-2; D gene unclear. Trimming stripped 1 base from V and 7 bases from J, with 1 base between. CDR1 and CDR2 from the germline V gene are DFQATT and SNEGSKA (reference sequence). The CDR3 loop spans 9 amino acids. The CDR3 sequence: CSARAGYTF. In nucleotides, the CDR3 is TGCAGTGCTAGAGCTGGCTACACCTTC.

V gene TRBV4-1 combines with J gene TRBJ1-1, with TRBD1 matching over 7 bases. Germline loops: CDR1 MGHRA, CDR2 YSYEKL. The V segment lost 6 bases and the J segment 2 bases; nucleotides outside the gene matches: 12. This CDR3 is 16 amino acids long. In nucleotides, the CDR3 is TGCGCCAGCAGTCGTTTCTCCGGGACAGAAAACACTGAAGCTTTCTTT. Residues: CASSRFSGTENTEAFF.

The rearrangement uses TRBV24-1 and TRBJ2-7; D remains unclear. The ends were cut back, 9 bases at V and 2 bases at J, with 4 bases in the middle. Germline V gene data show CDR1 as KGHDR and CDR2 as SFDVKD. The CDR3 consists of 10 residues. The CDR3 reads CATSAYEQYF. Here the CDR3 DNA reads TGTGCCACCTCCGCCTACGAGCAGTACTTC.

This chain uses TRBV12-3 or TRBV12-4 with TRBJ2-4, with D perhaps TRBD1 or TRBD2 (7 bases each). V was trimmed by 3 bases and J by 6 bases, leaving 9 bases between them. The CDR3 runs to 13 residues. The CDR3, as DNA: TGTGCCAGCAGTTTCAGGGGGGGAAACATTCAGTACTTC. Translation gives CASSFRGGNIQYF.

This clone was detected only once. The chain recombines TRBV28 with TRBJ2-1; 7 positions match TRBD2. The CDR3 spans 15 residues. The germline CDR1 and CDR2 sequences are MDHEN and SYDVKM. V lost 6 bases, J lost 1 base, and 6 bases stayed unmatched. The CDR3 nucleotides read TGTGCCAGCAGGGGGAGCGGGGCGTCCTACAATGAGCAGTTCTTC. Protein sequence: CASRGSGASYNEQFF.

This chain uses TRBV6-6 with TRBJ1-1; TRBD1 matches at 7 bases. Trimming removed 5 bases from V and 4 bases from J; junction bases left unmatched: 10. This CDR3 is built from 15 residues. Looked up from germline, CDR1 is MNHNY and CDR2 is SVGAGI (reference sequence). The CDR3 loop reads CASSKRQGDGTEAFF. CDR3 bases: TGTGCCAGCAGTAAAAGACAGGGAGACGGCACTGAAGCTTTCTTT.

The CDR3 is CASRTGTRRNEQYF. Written as DNA, the CDR3 is TGTGCCAGCAGGACCGGGACTAGACGTAACGAGCAGTACTTC. The chain has TRBV6-6 and TRBJ2-7, with 8 bases identical to TRBD2. The CDR3 loop spans 14 amino acids. The trim removed 6 bases at V and 5 bases at J, leaving 9 bases unmatched. Germline V lookup: CDR1 MNHNY, CDR2 SVGAGI (reference sequence).

CDR3 sequence: CASIHTGTISYNEQFF. The CDR3 DNA sequence: TGTGCCAGCATCCATACGGGTACTATCTCCTACAATGAGCAGTTCTTC. The rearrangement links TRBV9 to TRBJ2-1; D is uncertain. The length of the CDR3 is 16 residues. Trimming removed 6 bases at V and 0 bases at J, with 16 bases between. Germline values: CDR1 SGDLS, CDR2 YYNGEE.

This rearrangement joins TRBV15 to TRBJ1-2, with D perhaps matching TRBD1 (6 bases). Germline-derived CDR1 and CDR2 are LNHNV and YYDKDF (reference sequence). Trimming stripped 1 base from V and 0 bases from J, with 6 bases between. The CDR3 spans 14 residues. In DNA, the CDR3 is TGTGCCACCAGCAGAGGGACAGCTAACTATGGCTACACCTTC. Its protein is CATSRGTANYGYTF.

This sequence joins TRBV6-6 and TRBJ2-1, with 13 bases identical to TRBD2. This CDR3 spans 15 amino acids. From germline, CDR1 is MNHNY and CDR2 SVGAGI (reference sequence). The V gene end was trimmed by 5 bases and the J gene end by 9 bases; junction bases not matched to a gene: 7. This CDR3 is CASSRWTSGGTEQFF. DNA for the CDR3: TGTGCCAGCAGTCGATGGACTAGCGGGGGAACTGAGCAGTTCTTC.

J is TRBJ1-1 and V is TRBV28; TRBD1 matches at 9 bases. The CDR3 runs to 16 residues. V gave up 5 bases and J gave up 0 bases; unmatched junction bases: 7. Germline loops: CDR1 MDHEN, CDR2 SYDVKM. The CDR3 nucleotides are TGTGCCAGCAGTCGAGGGACAGGGATTATGAACACTGAAGCTTTCTTT. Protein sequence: CASSRGTGIMNTEAFF.

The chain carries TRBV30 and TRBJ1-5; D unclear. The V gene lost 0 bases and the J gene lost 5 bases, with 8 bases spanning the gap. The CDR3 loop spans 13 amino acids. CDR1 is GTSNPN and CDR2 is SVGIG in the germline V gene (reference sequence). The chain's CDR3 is CAWSVGGHQPQHF. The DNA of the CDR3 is TGTGCCTGGAGTGTTGGAGGTCATCAGCCCCAGCATTTT.

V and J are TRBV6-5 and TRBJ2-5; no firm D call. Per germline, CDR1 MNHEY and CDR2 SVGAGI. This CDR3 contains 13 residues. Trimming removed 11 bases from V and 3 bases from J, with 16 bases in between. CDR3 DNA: TGTGCCGAATCACTCGCCTATGAAGAGACCCAGTACTTC. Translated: CAESLAYEETQYF.

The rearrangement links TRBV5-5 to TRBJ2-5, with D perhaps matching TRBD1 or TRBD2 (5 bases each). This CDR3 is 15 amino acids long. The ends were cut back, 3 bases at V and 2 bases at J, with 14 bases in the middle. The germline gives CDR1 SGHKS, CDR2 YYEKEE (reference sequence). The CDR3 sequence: CASSWGTRGQETQYF. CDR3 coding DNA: TGTGCCAGCAGCTGGGGGACGAGGGGACAAGAGACCCAGTACTTC.

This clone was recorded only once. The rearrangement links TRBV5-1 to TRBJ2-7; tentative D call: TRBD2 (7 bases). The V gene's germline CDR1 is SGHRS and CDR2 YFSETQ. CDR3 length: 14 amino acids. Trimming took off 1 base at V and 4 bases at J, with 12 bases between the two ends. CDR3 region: CASSLREGGYEQYF. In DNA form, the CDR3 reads TGCGCCAGCAGCTTGCGTGAGGGGGGGTACGAGCAGTACTTC.

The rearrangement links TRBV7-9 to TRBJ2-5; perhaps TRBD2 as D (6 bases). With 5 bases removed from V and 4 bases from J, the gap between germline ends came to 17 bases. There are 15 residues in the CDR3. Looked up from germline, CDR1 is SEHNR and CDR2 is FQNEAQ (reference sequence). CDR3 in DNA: TGTGCCAGCAGCCCCGGGACTTCTGAGGGAGAGACCCAGTACTTC. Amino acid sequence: CASSPGTSEGETQYF.

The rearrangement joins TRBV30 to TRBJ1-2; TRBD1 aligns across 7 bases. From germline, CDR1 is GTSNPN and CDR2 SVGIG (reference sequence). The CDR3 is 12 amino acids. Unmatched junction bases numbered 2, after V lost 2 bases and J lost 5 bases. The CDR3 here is CAWSQTGYGYTF. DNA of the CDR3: TGTGCCTGGAGTCAGACAGGGTATGGCTACACCTTC. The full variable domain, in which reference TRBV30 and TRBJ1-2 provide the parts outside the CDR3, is SQTIHQWPATLVQPVGSPLSLECTVEGTSNPNLYWYRQAAGRGLQLLFYSVGIGQISSEVPQNLSASRPQDRQFILSSKKLLLSDSGFYLCAWSQTGYGYTFGSGTRLTVV.

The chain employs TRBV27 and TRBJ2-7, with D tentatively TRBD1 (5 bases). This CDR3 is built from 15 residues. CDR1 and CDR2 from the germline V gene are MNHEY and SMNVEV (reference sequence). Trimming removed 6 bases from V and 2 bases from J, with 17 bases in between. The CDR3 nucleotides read TGTGCCAGCAGCTATAGACAGCCGTCACCCTACGAGCAGTACTTC. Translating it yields CASSYRQPSPYEQYF.

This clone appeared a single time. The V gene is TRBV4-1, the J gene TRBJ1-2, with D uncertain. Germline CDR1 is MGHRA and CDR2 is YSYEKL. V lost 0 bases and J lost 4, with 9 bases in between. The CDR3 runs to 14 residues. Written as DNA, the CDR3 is TGCGCCAGCAGCCAAGAGGTGTCAGCCTATGGCTACACCTTC. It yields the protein CASSQEVSAYGYTF.

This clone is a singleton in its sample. CDR3 residues: CASSAGRGLGNSPLHF. The CDR3 bases are TGTGCCAGCAGTGCCGGCAGGGGTTTGGGTAATTCACCCCTCCACTTT. The genes are TRBV27 and TRBJ1-6, with D perhaps matching TRBD1 (6 bases). The V end lost 5 bases, the J end lost 6 bases, and 17 bases lay between the germline ends. The CDR3 is made up of 16 amino acids. Germline CDR1 is MNHEY and CDR2 is SMNVEV (reference sequence).

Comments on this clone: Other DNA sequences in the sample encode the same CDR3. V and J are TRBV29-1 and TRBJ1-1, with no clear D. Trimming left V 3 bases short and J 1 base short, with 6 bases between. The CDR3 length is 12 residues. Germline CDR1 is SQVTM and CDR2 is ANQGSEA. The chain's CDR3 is CSVDLGNTEAFF. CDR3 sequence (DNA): TGCAGCGTTGATCTCGGGAACACTGAAGCTTTCTTT.

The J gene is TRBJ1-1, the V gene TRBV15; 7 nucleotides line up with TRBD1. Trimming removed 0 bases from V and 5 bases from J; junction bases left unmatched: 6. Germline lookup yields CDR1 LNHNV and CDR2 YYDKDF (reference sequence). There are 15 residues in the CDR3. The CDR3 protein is CATSRERQGRTEAFF. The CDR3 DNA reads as TGTGCCACCAGCAGAGAAAGACAGGGTCGGACTGAAGCTTTCTTT.

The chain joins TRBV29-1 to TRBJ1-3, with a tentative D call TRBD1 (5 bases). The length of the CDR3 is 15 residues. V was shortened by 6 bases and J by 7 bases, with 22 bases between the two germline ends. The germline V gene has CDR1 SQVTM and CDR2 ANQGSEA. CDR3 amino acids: CSVTIGTGLRNTIYF. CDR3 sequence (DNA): TGCAGCGTAACGATCGGGACCGGCCTGAGGAACACCATATATTTT. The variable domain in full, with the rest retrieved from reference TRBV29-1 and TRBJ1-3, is SAVISQKPSRDICQRGTSLTIQCQVDSQVTMMFWYRQQPGQSLTLIATANQGSEATYESGFVIDKFPISRPNLTFSTLTVSNMSPEDSSIYLCSVTIGTGLRNTIYFGEGSWLTVV.

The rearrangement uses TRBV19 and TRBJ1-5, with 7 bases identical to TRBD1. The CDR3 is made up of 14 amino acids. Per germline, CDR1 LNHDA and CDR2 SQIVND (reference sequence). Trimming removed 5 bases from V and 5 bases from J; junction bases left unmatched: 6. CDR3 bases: TGTGCCAGTAGTCACAGGGGAATGGATCAGCCCCAGCATTTT. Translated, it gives CASSHRGMDQPQHF.

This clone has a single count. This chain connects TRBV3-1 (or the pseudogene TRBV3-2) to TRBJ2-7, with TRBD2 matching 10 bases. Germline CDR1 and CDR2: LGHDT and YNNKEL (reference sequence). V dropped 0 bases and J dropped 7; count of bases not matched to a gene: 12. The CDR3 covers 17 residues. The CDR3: CASSQEGSGGTPREQYF. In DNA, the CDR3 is TGTGCCAGCAGCCAAGAAGGTAGCGGGGGGACCCCACGGGAGCAGTACTTC.

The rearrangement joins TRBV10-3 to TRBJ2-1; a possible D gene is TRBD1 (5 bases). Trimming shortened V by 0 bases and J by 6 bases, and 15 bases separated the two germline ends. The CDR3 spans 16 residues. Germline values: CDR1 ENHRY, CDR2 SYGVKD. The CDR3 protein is CAISESDRARLNEQFF. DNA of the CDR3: TGTGCCATCAGTGAGTCAGACAGAGCCAGACTCAATGAGCAGTTCTTC.